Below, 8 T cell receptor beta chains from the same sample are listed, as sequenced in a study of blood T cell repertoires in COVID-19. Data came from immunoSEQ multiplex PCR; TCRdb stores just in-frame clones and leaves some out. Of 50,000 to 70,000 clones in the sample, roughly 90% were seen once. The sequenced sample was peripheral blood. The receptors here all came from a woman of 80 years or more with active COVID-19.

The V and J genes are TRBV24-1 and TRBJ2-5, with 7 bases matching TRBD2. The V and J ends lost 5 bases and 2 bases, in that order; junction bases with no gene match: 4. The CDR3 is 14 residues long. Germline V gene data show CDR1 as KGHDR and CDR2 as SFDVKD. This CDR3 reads CATSGTGGQETQYF. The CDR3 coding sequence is TGTGCCACCAGTGGTACGGGAGGACAAGAGACCCAGTACTTC.

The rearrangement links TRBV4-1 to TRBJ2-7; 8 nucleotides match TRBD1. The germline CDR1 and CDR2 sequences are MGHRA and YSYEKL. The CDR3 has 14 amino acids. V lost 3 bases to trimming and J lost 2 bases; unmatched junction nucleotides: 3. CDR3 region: CASSHRDRPYEQYF. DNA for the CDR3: TGCGCCAGCAGCCACCGGGACAGGCCCTACGAGCAGTACTTC.

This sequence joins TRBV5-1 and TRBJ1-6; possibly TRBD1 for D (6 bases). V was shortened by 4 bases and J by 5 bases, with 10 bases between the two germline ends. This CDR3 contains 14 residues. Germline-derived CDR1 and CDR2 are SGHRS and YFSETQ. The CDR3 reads CASSIQGDNSPLHF. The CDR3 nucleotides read TGCGCCAGCAGCATACAGGGAGATAATTCACCCCTCCACTTT.

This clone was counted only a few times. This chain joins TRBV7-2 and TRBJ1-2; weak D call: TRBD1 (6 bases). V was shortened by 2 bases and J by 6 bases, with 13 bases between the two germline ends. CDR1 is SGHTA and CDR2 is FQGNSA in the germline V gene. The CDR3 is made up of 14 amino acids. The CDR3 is CASSLRGAQHGYTF. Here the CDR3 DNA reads TGTGCCAGCAGCTTACGGGGGGCGCAGCATGGCTACACCTTC.

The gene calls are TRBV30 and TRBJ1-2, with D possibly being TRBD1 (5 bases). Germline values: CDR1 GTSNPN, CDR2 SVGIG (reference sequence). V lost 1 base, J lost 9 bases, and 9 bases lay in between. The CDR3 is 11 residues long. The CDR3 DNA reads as TGTGCCTGGAGTGCAGGGCAGCGCTACACCTTC. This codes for CAWSAGQRYTF.

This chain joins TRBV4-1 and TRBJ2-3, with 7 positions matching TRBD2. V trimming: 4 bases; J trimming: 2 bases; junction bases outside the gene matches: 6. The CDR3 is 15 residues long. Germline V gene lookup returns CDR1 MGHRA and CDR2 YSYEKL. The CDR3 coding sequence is TGCGCCAGCAGCCTCACGGGACTACCCACAGATACGCAGTATTTT. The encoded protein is CASSLTGLPTDTQYF.

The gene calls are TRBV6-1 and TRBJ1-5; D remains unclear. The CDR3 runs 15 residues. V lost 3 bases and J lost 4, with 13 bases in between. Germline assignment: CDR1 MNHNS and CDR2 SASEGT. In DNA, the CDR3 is TGTGCCAGCAGTGACGGTTGGGGAGGTAATCAGCCCCAGCATTTT. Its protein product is CASSDGWGGNQPQHF.

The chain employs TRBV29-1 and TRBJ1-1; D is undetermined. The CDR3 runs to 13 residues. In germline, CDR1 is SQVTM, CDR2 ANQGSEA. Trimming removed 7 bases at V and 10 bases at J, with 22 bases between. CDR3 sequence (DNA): TGCAGCGCCCTGTCCCCGGGGAGAGGTCGAGCTTTCTTT. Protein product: CSALSPGRGRAFF.